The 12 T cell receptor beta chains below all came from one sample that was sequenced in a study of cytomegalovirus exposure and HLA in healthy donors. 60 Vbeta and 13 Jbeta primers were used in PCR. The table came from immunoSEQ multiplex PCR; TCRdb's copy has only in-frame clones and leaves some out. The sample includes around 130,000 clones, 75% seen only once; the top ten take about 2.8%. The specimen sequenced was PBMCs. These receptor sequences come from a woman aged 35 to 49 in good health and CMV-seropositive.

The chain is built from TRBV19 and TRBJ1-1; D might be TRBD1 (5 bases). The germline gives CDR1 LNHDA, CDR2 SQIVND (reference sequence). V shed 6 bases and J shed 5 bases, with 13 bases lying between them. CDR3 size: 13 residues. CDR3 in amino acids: CASSWGVRTEAFF. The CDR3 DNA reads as TGTGCCAGTAGCTGGGGGGTAAGAACTGAAGCTTTCTTT. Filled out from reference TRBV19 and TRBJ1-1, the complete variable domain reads DGGITQSPKYLFRKEGQNVTLSCEQNLNHDAMYWYRQDPGQGLRLIYYSQIVNDFQKGDIAEGYSVSREKKESFPLTVTSAQKNPTAFYLCASSWGVRTEAFFGQGTRLTVV.

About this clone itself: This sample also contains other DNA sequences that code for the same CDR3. The CDR3 nucleotides are TGTGCCAGCAGTGATTCCGGGAGTGACTCCTACAATGAGCAGTTCTTC. This encodes CASSDSGSDSYNEQFF. The chain uses TRBV2 and TRBJ2-1, with D possibly matching TRBD2 (6 bases). This CDR3 is 16 amino acids long. V was clipped by 3 bases and J by 0 bases, with 12 bases between them. CDR1 is SNHLY, CDR2 FYNNEI, per germline. The full variable domain, in which reference TRBV2 and TRBJ2-1 provide the parts outside the CDR3, is EPEVTQTPSHQVTQMGQEVILRCVPISNHLYFYWYRQILGQKVEFLVSFYNNEISEKSEIFDDQFSVERPDGSNFTLKIRSTKLEDSAMYFCASSDSGSDSYNEQFFGPGTRLTVL.

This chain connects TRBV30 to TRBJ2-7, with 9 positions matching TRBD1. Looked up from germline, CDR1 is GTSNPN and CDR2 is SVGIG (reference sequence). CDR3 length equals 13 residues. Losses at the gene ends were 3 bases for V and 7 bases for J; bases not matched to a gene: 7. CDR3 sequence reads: CAWRDRGKGEQYF. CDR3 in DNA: TGTGCCTGGAGAGACAGGGGGAAGGGAGAGCAGTACTTC.

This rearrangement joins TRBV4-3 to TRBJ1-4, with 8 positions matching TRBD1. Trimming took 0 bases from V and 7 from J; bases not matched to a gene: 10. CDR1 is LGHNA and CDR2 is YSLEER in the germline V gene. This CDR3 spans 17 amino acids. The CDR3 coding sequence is TGCGCCAGCAGCCAAGAATCTGGGGCTACAGGGGGTGAAAAACTGTTTTTT. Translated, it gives CASSQESGATGGEKLFF.

The CDR3 is CASSPPGNPEKLFF. The CDR3 coding sequence is TGTGCCAGCAGCCCCCCAGGGAACCCTGAAAAACTGTTTTTT. V gene TRBV9 combines with J gene TRBJ1-4, with D possibly TRBD1 on 5 matching bases. The ends were cut back, 4 bases at V and 7 bases at J, with 14 bases in the middle. CDR1 SGDLS and CDR2 YYNGEE come from the germline V gene. There are 14 residues in the CDR3.

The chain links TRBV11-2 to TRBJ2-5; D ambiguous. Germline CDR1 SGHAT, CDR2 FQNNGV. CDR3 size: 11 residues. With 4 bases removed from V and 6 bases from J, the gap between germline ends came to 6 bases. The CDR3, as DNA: TGTGCCAGCAGCTCCACTAAGACCCAGTACTTC. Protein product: CASSSTKTQYF. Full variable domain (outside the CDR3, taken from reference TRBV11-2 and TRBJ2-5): EAGVAQSPRYKIIEKRQSVAFWCNPISGHATLYWYQQILGQGPKLLIQFQNNGVVDDSQLPKDRFSAERLKGVDSTLKIQPAKLEDSAVYLCASSSTKTQYFGPGTRLLVL.

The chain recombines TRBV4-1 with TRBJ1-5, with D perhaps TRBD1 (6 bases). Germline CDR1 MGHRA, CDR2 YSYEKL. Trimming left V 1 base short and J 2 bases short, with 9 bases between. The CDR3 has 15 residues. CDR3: CASSQASGGNQPQHF. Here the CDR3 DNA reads TGCGCCAGCAGCCAAGCCTCAGGGGGCAATCAGCCCCAGCATTTT.

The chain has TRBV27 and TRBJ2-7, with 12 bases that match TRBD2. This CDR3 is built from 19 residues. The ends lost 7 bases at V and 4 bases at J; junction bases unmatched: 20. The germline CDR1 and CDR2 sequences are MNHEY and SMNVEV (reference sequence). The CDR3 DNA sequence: TGTGCCAGCATGCCACTTCCGGGGCTAGCGGGAGGGATAGGTTACGAGCAGTACTTC. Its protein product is CASMPLPGLAGGIGYEQYF.

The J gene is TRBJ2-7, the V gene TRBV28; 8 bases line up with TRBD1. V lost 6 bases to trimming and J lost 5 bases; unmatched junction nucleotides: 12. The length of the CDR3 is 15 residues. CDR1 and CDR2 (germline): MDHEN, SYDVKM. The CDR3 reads CASSYPTGEHHEQYF. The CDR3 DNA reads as TGTGCCAGCAGCTATCCGACAGGGGAGCACCACGAGCAGTACTTC.

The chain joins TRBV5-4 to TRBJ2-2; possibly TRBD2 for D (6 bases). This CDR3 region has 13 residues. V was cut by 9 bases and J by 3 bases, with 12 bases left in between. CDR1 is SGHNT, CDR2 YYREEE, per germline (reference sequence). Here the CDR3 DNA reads TGTGCCACTACGGGGGTCGACACCGGGGAGCTGTTTTTT. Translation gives CATTGVDTGELFF. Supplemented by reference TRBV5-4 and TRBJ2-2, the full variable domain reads ETGVTQSPTHLIKTRGQQVTLRCSSQSGHNTVSWYQQALGQGPQFIFQYYREEENGRGNFPPRFSGLQFPNYSSELNVNALELDDSALYLCATTGVDTGELFFGEGSRLTVL.

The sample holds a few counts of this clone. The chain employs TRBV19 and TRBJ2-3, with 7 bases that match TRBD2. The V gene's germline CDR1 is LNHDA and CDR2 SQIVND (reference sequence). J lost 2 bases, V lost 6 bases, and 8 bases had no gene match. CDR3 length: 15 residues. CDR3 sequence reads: CASRTIAGDTDTQYF. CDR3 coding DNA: TGTGCCAGTAGGACGATAGCGGGTGACACAGATACGCAGTATTTT.

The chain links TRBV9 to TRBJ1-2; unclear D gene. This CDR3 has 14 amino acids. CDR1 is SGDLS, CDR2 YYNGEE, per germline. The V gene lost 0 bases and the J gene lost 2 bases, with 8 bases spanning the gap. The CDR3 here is CASSVGSENYGYTF. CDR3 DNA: TGTGCCAGCAGCGTAGGGTCAGAAAACTATGGCTACACCTTC.